This is a list of T cell receptor beta chains from one sample in a study of response to subunit inactivated influenza vaccine. Using its own MiXCR run on the RT-PCR reads, TCRdb lists one record per CDR3 protein. The table has a few hundred thousand distinct CDR3 sequences, roughly an eighth seen once; the top ten hold 7.8%. Sequencing used non-naive T cells sorted from PBMCs, obtained 14 days before vaccination. The receptors come from a man aged 50 or older who received an inactivated influenza vaccine. The CDR3 runs from the conserved cysteine through the conserved F or W. The D gene is left open where the match is weak. Size is stated for part of the rows, as once, few or many counts, or as a class when the clone is expanded.

TRBJ2-2	TRBD2	TRBV4-2	few	CASSQVGLARTGELFF	TGTGCCAGCAGCCAAGTTGGACTAGCGCGAACCGGGGAGCTGTTTTTT
TRBJ2-7	-	TRBV18	-	CASSPGREYYEQYF	TGTGCCAGCTCACCGGGTCGGGAGTACTACGAGCAGTACTTC
TRBJ1-6	TRBD1	TRBV7-2	few	CASSLGQGGRALHF	TGTGCCAGCAGCTTAGGACAGGGTGGACGGGCCCTCCACTTT
TRBJ2-5	TRBD2	TRBV7-2	few	CASRPLGRGGLETQYF	TGTGCCAGCAGACCCCTGGGGCGGGGGGGCCTTGAGACCCAGTACTTC
TRBJ2-3	-	TRBV12-3/TRBV12-4	few	CASSRLGDTQYF	TGTGCCAGCAGTCGTCTCGGGGATACGCAGTATTTT
TRBJ2-3	TRBD1	TRBV27	few	CASSSRTGALTQYF	TGTGCCAGCAGTTCACGGACAGGCGCCTTAACGCAGTATTTT
TRBJ1-5	-	TRBV2	few	CASSVSRNSNQPQHF	TGTGCCAGCAGTGTTTCGCGGAATAGCAATCAGCCCCAGCATTTT
TRBJ2-1	-	TRBV20-1	-	CSAQERQVYNEQFF	TGCAGTGCGCAGGAACGACAGGTCTACAATGAGCAGTTCTTC
TRBJ1-1	TRBD1	TRBV18	few	CASSPLAPGGNTEAFF	TGTGCCAGCTCACCACTCGCCCCAGGGGGCAACACTGAAGCTTTCTTT
TRBJ2-5	-	TRBV7-6	-	CASSLADLAGDQYF	TGTGCCAGCAGCTTAGCGGATCTGGCCGGGGACCAGTACTTC
TRBJ1-2	-	TRBV7-9	many	CASSLRGHGYTF	TGTGCCAGCAGCTTACGGGGTCATGGCTACACCTTC
TRBJ1-2	-	TRBV20-1	few	CSARGQWDGYTF	TGCAGTGCTAGAGGACAGTGGGATGGCTACACCTTC
TRBJ1-1	-	TRBV7-3	few	CASSLSADSEAFF	TGTGCCAGCAGCTTATCCGCGGACAGCGAAGCTTTCTTT
TRBJ1-2	-	TRBV4-3	many	CASSQSRGGSGYTF	TGCGCCAGCAGCCAAAGCCGGGGGGGAAGTGGCTACACCTTC
TRBJ2-1	-	TRBV11-2	few	CASSLRGDSSYNEQFF	TGTGCCAGCAGCTTACGGGGAGACAGCTCCTACAATGAGCAGTTCTTC
TRBJ2-7	-	TRBV12-3/TRBV12-4	many	CASSLALSQSRFF	TGTGCCAGCAGTTTAGCGCTTAGCCAATCCCGTTTCTTC
TRBJ1-1	-	TRBV10-3	many	CAIRGMNTEAFF	TGTGCCATCAGAGGGATGAACACTGAAGCTTTCTTT
TRBJ2-1	-	TRBV29-1	few	CSYGWDEQFF	TGCAGCTATGGTTGGGATGAGCAGTTCTTC
TRBJ2-7	TRBD1	TRBV4-1	few	CASSQDRGLGEQYF	TGCGCCAGCAGCCAAGACAGGGGGCTTGGGGAGCAGTACTTC
TRBJ2-5	TRBD1	TRBV20-1	-	CSASIQGAAETQYF	TGCAGTGCTAGCATACAGGGGGCTGCAGAGACCCAGTACTTC
TRBJ2-2	-	TRBV20-1	-	CSAREDRFPVGELFF	TGCAGTGCCCGGGAAGACAGGTTCCCCGTCGGGGAGCTGTTTTTT
TRBJ1-4	TRBD1	TRBV10-2	-	CASKLDREREKLFF	TGCGCCAGCAAACTGGACAGGGAAAGGGAAAAACTGTTTTTT
TRBJ1-2	TRBD1	TRBV19	-	CASKDRAGYGYTF	TGTGCCAGTAAGGACAGGGCGGGCTATGGCTACACCTTC
TRBJ2-7	-	TRBV20-1	-	CSVTKLGQYF	TGCAGTGTTACGAAGCTGGGGCAGTACTTC
TRBJ2-1	-	TRBV5-7	few	CASSLAGAINEQFF	TGTGCCAGCAGCTTGGCCGGGGCGATCAATGAGCAGTTCTTC
TRBJ2-1	-	TRBV7-8	-	CASSLATGAEQFF	TGTGCCAGCAGCTTAGCGACGGGAGCTGAGCAGTTCTTC